Listed here is a single T cell receptor (beta chain). Its target is not known. The data derive from a study of T cell responses to AZD1222 COVID-19 vaccine. Study findings and constraints: The repertoires were collected only after the peak T cell response. Clonal diversity was possibly underestimated; the donors were predominantly white British and more often female. The study found vaccine-associated CD4 TCRs spanning spike, dominant at 160-218 and 743-854.

Libraries were prepared by immunoSEQ multiplex PCR; TCRdb keeps only in-frame clonotypes and omits some of them. The profile shows about 34,000 clones, about 80% of them singletons. CDR1 is MDHEN and CDR2 is SYDVKM in the germline V gene. The V segment lost 4 bases and the J segment 5 bases; nucleotides outside the gene matches: 8. The CDR3 covers 15 residues. Sequencing used peripheral blood, obtained 28 days after the second AZD1222 dose. The V gene is TRBV28, the J gene TRBJ1-5, with 7 bases lining up with TRBD1. The sequence derives from an adult who received the AZD1222 COVID-19 vaccine. The CDR3 loop reads CASSSTTGDYQPQHF. In nucleotides, the CDR3 is TGTGCCAGCAGTTCTACCACAGGGGACTATCAGCCCCAGCATTTT.